The 12 T cell receptor beta chains below were found in one sample sequenced in a study of T-cell reconstitution after alpha-beta-depleted transplantation in children. Molecular barcoding with unique molecular identifiers was used for the TCRbeta library. TCRdb ran MiXCR on the PCR reads and lists one entry per CDR3 protein. The table shows about 470,000 distinct CDR3 sequences, with over 40% occurring only once. Sequencing was performed on PBMCs, taken before TCRalphabeta/CD19-depleted stem cell transplant. Receptors were obtained from a girl aged 2-10 years with aplastic anemia, due to receive a stem cell transplant.

In DNA, the CDR3 is TGCGCCAGCAGCTCTGACAGGGACAACGGCTACACCTTC. Protein: CASSSDRDNGYTF. The rearrangement joins TRBV10-2 to TRBJ1-2; TRBD1 aligns across 7 bases. With 6 bases clipped from V and 8 bases from J, the junction kept 9 bases outside the gene matches. Germline V lookup: CDR1 WSHSY, CDR2 SAAADI. The CDR3 totals 13 residues.

The CDR3 reads CSASDSASTDTQYF. As DNA, the CDR3 is TGCAGTGCCTCGGACAGTGCGAGCACAGATACGCAGTATTTT. This chain uses TRBV20-1 with TRBJ2-3; D perhaps matches TRBD1 (6 bases). CDR1 DFQATT and CDR2 SNEGSKA come from the germline V gene (reference sequence). CDR3 size: 14 residues. V dropped 6 bases and J dropped 0 bases, with 13 bases sitting between them.

The rearrangement uses TRBV12-3 or TRBV12-4 and TRBJ1-5; D is unclear. The V end was cut by 2 bases, the J end by 5 bases, with 7 bases between. This CDR3 region has 13 residues. The chain's CDR3 is CASSLRAYQPQHF. The CDR3 region has the DNA TGTGCCAGCAGTTTAAGGGCCTATCAGCCCCAGCATTTT.

The V call is TRBV5-1, the J call TRBJ1-1; D perhaps matches TRBD1 (5 bases). Germline V gives CDR1 SGHRS, CDR2 YFSETQ. Trimming removed 1 base from V and 7 bases from J, with 17 bases in between. CDR3 size: 15 residues. The CDR3 DNA is TGCGCCAGCAGCTTGTGGGGCTTTGTCCAGGGTGAAGCTTTCTTT. Protein sequence: CASSLWGFVQGEAFF.

This clonotype was counted a few times. The chain carries TRBV6-5 and TRBJ2-5; 8 bases align to TRBD2. CDR1 and CDR2 from the germline V gene are MNHEY and SVGAGI. The CDR3 contains 15 residues. The J segment lost 2 bases and the V segment lost 4 bases, leaving 6 bases of the junction unmatched. CDR3 DNA sequence: TGTGCCAGCAGTTCTCGAAGCGGGGGTCAAGAGACCCAGTACTTC. Translated: CASSSRSGGQETQYF.

The table lists this clonotype with many counts. The rearrangement joins TRBV7-2 to TRBJ2-3; D is unresolved. V lost 2 bases to trimming and J lost 1 base, with 10 bases between them. The germline gives CDR1 SGHTA, CDR2 FQGNSA. This CDR3 has 15 amino acids. CDR3 amino acids: CASSLRPFGTDTQYF. In DNA, the CDR3 is TGTGCCAGCAGCTTAAGACCGTTCGGCACAGATACGCAGTATTTT. Filled out from reference TRBV7-2 and TRBJ2-3, the complete variable domain reads GAGVSQSPSNKVTEKGKDVELRCDPISGHTALYWYRQSLGQGLEFLIYFQGNSAPDKSGLPSDRFSAERTGGSVSTLTIQRTQQEDSAVYLCASSLRPFGTDTQYFGPGTRLTVL.

The chain carries TRBV20-1 and TRBJ2-7, with D possibly matching TRBD2 (6 bases). Germline V CDR1 and CDR2: DFQATT, SNEGSKA (reference sequence). There are 14 residues in the CDR3. Trimming pared 6 bases from V and 3 bases from J, leaving 18 bases between. The CDR3 bases are TGCAGTGCCGTCCGTGGGGACTGGGGCTACGAGCAGTACTTC. Its translation: CSAVRGDWGYEQYF.

The CDR3, as DNA: TGCAGTGCGGGCCGGACTAGCGGGAGGGCCCTTGAGCAGTTCTTC. Its protein is CSAGRTSGRALEQFF. This chain connects TRBV20-1 to TRBJ2-1, with 15 bases aligning to TRBD2. Per germline, CDR1 DFQATT and CDR2 SNEGSKA (reference sequence). The trim removed 6 bases at V and 9 bases at J, leaving 9 bases unmatched. The CDR3 is 15 residues long.

The chain is built from TRBV29-1 and TRBJ2-5; 7 positions agree with TRBD2. Germline V gene lookup returns CDR1 SQVTM and CDR2 ANQGSEA. V shed 5 bases and J 5 bases; nucleotides not matched to a gene: 5. The CDR3 runs 12 residues. In DNA form, the CDR3 reads TGCAGCGTTCAAGCGGGGACGGAGACCCAGTACTTC. Its protein product is CSVQAGTETQYF.

This clonotype was recorded only once. The chain carries TRBV7-2 and TRBJ2-7; a weak D match, TRBD2 (5 bases). This CDR3 comprises 14 residues. In germline, CDR1 is SGHTA, CDR2 FQGNSA. With 1 base removed from V and 1 base from J, the gap between germline ends came to 8 bases. DNA of the CDR3: TGTGCCAGCAGCTTAGACGGAGGTTCCTACGAGCAGTACTTC. Translation: CASSLDGGSYEQYF.

This clonotype was found once. A clone one base away is much larger, so this may be a read error. The rearrangement links TRBV6-5 to TRBJ2-1, with 10 nucleotides matching TRBD2. Germline V gene data show CDR1 as MNHEY and CDR2 as SVGAGI. The CDR3 has 15 residues. The CDR3 loop is CASSYLAGGRNGQFF. The CDR3 region has the DNA TGTGCCAGCAGTTACTTAGCGGGAGGCCGGAATGGGCAGTTCTTC.

The chain carries TRBV28 and TRBJ2-1; the D call may be TRBD1 or TRBD2 (5 bases each). Trimming cost V 5 bases and J 6 bases, with 14 bases left between them. CDR1 is MDHEN, CDR2 SYDVKM, per germline. The CDR3 is 14 amino acids. CDR3 loop: CASSVGTPTNEQFF. The CDR3 coding sequence is TGTGCCAGCAGTGTAGGGACCCCTACCAATGAGCAGTTCTTC.